Following are 17 T cell receptor beta chains from one sample sequenced in a study of blood T cell repertoires in COVID-19. TCRdb's table, derived via immunoSEQ multiplex PCR, lists solely in-frame clones and lacks some. This table holds around 200,000 clones, over 80% found once. Input material: PBMCs or T cells enriched from blood (not recorded which). Receptors were obtained from a man younger than 45 who had recovered from COVID-19.

The chain combines TRBV27 with TRBJ2-7; 12 nucleotides align to TRBD2. The CDR3 is 13 amino acids. With V trimmed by 6 bases and J by 3 bases, 0 bases remained unmatched. CDR1 and CDR2 from the germline V gene are MNHEY and SMNVEV (reference sequence). The CDR3 sequence is CASRLAGGYEQYF. In DNA form, the CDR3 reads TGTGCCAGCAGACTAGCGGGAGGCTACGAGCAGTACTTC.

This clone has a single count. This sequence joins TRBV11-2 and TRBJ2-7; 8 bases line up with TRBD1. Per germline, CDR1 SGHAT and CDR2 FQNNGV. Trimming at V came to 5 bases and at J to 4 bases, leaving 10 bases not matched to a gene. The CDR3 totals 15 residues. The CDR3 spells CASSRSDRDFYEQYF. The CDR3 coding sequence is TGTGCCAGCAGCCGATCGGACAGGGATTTTTACGAGCAGTACTTC.

The chain carries TRBV2 and TRBJ1-1; weak D call: TRBD1 (6 bases). V was clipped by 3 bases and J by 11 bases, with 13 bases between them. The CDR3 loop spans 12 amino acids. Germline loops: CDR1 SNHLY, CDR2 FYNNEI. This CDR3 is CASSDGGGRAFF. CDR3 nucleotides: TGTGCCAGCAGTGATGGGGGGGGCCGGGCTTTCTTT. The variable domain in full, with the rest retrieved from reference TRBV2 and TRBJ1-1, is EPEVTQTPSHQVTQMGQEVILRCVPISNHLYFYWYRQILGQKVEFLVSFYNNEISEKSEIFDDQFSVERPDGSNFTLKIRSTKLEDSAMYFCASSDGGGRAFFGQGTRLTVV.

The chain joins TRBV19 to TRBJ1-1; no clear D. V lost 3 bases to trimming and J lost 6 bases, with 17 bases between them. This CDR3 is built from 15 residues. The germline gives CDR1 LNHDA, CDR2 SQIVND (reference sequence). The CDR3 reads CASSMGSGVAAEAFF. As DNA, the CDR3 is TGTGCCAGTAGTATGGGGTCCGGGGTAGCAGCTGAAGCTTTCTTT.

The chain combines TRBV10-3 with TRBJ1-5; the match to TRBD1 covers 7 bases. Germline-derived CDR1 and CDR2 are ENHRY and SYGVKD. V trimming: 1 base; J trimming: 0 bases; junction bases outside the gene matches: 9. This CDR3 has 18 amino acids. For the CDR3, the DNA is TGTGCCATCAGTGAGTTGCCAGGGGGTCCATATAGCAATCAGCCCCAGCATTTT. Translation gives CAISELPGGPYSNQPQHF.

In this sample, this clone turned up once. The gene calls are TRBV5-4 and TRBJ2-7; 8 bases match TRBD2. J lost 1 base, V lost 0 bases, and 3 bases had no gene match. Germline V gene lookup returns CDR1 SGHNT and CDR2 YYREEE (reference sequence). The CDR3 contains 15 residues. The CDR3 protein is CASSLGSGVSYEQYF. The CDR3 DNA reads TGTGCCAGCAGCTTGGGTAGCGGGGTTTCCTACGAGCAGTACTTC.

The V call is TRBV19, the J call TRBJ1-1; perhaps TRBD1 as D (6 bases). Trimming shortened V by 6 bases and J by 0 bases, and 14 bases separated the two germline ends. The CDR3 runs 15 residues. CDR1 is LNHDA and CDR2 is SQIVND in the germline V gene (reference sequence). The CDR3 loop is CASSLAGQMNTEAFF. Written as DNA, the CDR3 is TGTGCCAGTAGCCTCGCTGGACAGATGAACACTGAAGCTTTCTTT. The complete variable domain, with remaining parts taken from reference TRBV19 and TRBJ1-1, reads DGGITQSPKYLFRKEGQNVTLSCEQNLNHDAMYWYRQDPGQGLRLIYYSQIVNDFQKGDIAEGYSVSREKKESFPLTVTSAQKNPTAFYLCASSLAGQMNTEAFFGQGTRLTVV.

V usage is TRBV7-8 and J usage is TRBJ1-6; a weak D match, TRBD1 (6 bases). The germline CDR1 and CDR2 sequences are SGHVS and FQNEAQ. Deletions cut 6 bases from V and 9 bases from J, with 18 bases between. CDR3 size: 15 residues. The CDR3 reads CASSFGSGASSPLHF. The CDR3 coding sequence is TGTGCCAGCAGTTTTGGGTCAGGGGCCAGTTCACCCCTCCACTTT.

The count of this clone is one. This chain connects TRBV7-2 to TRBJ2-3; 7 nucleotides line up with TRBD2. Germline values: CDR1 SGHTA, CDR2 FQGNSA. The junction had 8 bases not matched to a gene; V was cut back by 1 base and J by 4 bases. The CDR3 contains 16 residues. In nucleotides, the CDR3 is TGTGCCAGCAGCTTAGTTGAGGGAGGGGTCTCAGATACGCAGTATTTT. This encodes CASSLVEGGVSDTQYF.

V is TRBV19 and J is TRBJ1-5; 9 nucleotides line up with TRBD1. V trimming: 2 bases; J trimming: 6 bases; junction bases outside the gene matches: 8. Per the germline V gene, CDR1 is LNHDA and CDR2 is SQIVND (reference sequence). The CDR3 totals 16 residues. The CDR3 loop reads CASSIWDREGGQPQHF. The CDR3 DNA reads TGTGCCAGTAGTATATGGGACAGGGAGGGAGGTCAGCCCCAGCATTTT.

The rearrangement joins TRBV28 to TRBJ2-5; D might be TRBD1 (7 bases). Trimming removed 2 bases at V and 4 bases at J, with 23 bases between. The CDR3 has 18 residues. CDR1 is MDHEN and CDR2 is SYDVKM in the germline V gene. The CDR3 reads CASSLIRSAGGLGETQYF. The CDR3 nucleotides read TGTGCCAGCAGTTTAATCCGTTCGGCAGGGGGGTTAGGAGAGACCCAGTACTTC. The complete variable domain, with remaining parts taken from reference TRBV28 and TRBJ2-5, reads DVKVTQSSRYLVKRTGEKVFLECVQDMDHENMFWYRQDPGLGLRLIYFSYDVKMKEKGDIPEGYSVSREKKERFSLILESASTNQTSMYLCASSLIRSAGGLGETQYFGPGTRLLVL.

This chain uses TRBV28 with TRBJ2-7; 8 bases are shared with TRBD2. Germline loops: CDR1 MDHEN, CDR2 SYDVKM. The CDR3 sequence is 16 residues long. Trimming removed 2 bases from V and 1 base from J; junction bases left unmatched: 7. The chain's CDR3 is CASSLGTSGFSYEQYF. In DNA, the CDR3 is TGTGCCAGCAGTTTAGGTACTAGCGGTTTTTCCTACGAGCAGTACTTC.

The J gene is TRBJ2-1, the V gene TRBV28, with D unclear. Per germline, CDR1 MDHEN and CDR2 SYDVKM. The V and J ends lost 3 bases and 0 bases respectively, with 9 bases between them. This CDR3 spans 15 amino acids. CDR3 sequence reads: CASSFTADSYNEQFF. CDR3 DNA sequence: TGTGCCAGCAGTTTCACAGCCGACTCCTACAATGAGCAGTTCTTC.

The rearrangement joins TRBV6-5 to TRBJ2-7; TRBD1 aligns across 10 bases. Germline-derived CDR1 and CDR2 are MNHEY and SVGAGI. With V trimmed by 6 bases and J by 6 bases, 8 bases remained unmatched. This CDR3 has 14 residues. Here the CDR3 reads CASRKGQGYGEQYF. The CDR3 nucleotides are TGTGCCAGCAGAAAGGGACAGGGGTATGGCGAGCAGTACTTC.

This sequence joins TRBV9 and TRBJ2-2; no firm D call. This CDR3 contains 14 residues. Between the trimmed V and J ends, which lost 0 bases and 3 bases, there was a span of 6 bases. The germline V gene encodes CDR1 SGDLS and CDR2 YYNGEE. CDR3 nucleotide sequence: TGTGCCAGCAGCGTAGTCGTGTACACCGGGGAGCTGTTTTTT. Translated: CASSVVVYTGELFF.

This clone showed up just once. Written as DNA, the CDR3 is TGTGCCAGCTCCCCTCGGGGTAACACTGAAGCTTTCTTT. It specifies CASSPRGNTEAFF. V is TRBV13 and J is TRBJ1-1; D is undetermined. Germline assignment: CDR1 PRHDT and CDR2 FYEKMQ (reference sequence). The CDR3 is 13 residues long. V was shortened by 8 bases and J by 2 bases, with 12 bases between the two germline ends.

V and J are TRBV15 and TRBJ1-1; no clear D. The germline gives CDR1 LNHNV, CDR2 YYDKDF (reference sequence). With 4 bases removed from V and 0 bases from J, the gap between germline ends came to 12 bases. The length of the CDR3 is 15 residues. CDR3 protein: CATSKVAGLNTEAFF. Here the CDR3 DNA reads TGTGCCACCAGCAAGGTCGCGGGATTGAACACTGAAGCTTTCTTT.